This TCR beta chain was sequenced for a study of cytomegalovirus exposure and HLA in healthy donors. Germline CDR1 and CDR2: LGHNA and YNFKEQ. This CDR3 comprises 17 residues. Trimming stripped 3 bases from V and 4 bases from J, with 21 bases between. Vbeta (60) and Jbeta (13) primers were used in the PCR. Assay: immunoSEQ multiplex PCR; the TCRdb copy retains only in-frame clones and omits some. The repertoire includes about 140,000 clones, under 75% of them detected once, and 2% to 2.5% sits in the top ten. The study's findings and limits: It was 150 to 200 TCR beta chains that were listed as cytomegalovirus-associated.

This clone was seen only a few times. Its antigen is not known. This receptor was obtained from a middle-aged woman in good health and CMV-seronegative. Sequencing was done on a sample of PBMCs. The V gene is TRBV4-2, the J gene TRBJ2-5; D may be TRBD2 (6 bases). The CDR3 DNA follows: TGTGCCAGCAGCCAGGGGGTAGCGGAAATACCAAGAGAGACCCAGTACTTC. It yields the protein CASSQGVAEIPRETQYF.